This TCR beta chain was found in a study of T-cell reconstitution after alpha-beta-depleted transplantation in children. Broader study findings: Surviving recipient T cells and intrathymic progenitors accounted for some patients' high TCRbeta diversity at day 60. When one year had passed after transplant, most T-cell counts and diversity came from newly produced T cells. In patients about two months after transplant, alpha-beta T cells reportedly arose from several hundred expanded graft clones.

With respect to this clonotype: Its target is not known.

The TCRbeta library incorporated unique molecular identifiers. TCRdb re-called the PCR reads with MiXCR, one entry per CDR3 protein. The repertoire has fewer than 150,000 distinct CDR3 sequences, 9.5% to 10% of them found once; the top ten carry approximately 25%. The CDR3 totals 15 residues. CDR1 is SGHTA and CDR2 is FQGNSA in the germline V gene. V dropped 3 bases and J dropped 0 bases, with 9 bases sitting between them. The J gene is TRBJ1-5, the V gene TRBV7-2; possibly TRBD1 for D (6 bases). This receptor was obtained from a girl less than two years old who had a stem cell transplant for combined immunodeficiency, so the T cells may come from the graft donor. The source was PBMCs, mostly from graft donor cells, collected 180 days after TCRalphabeta/CD19-depleted stem cell transplant. CDR3 amino acids: CASSLRGNSNQPQHF. CDR3 in DNA: TGTGCCAGCAGCTTGAGGGGGAATAGCAATCAGCCCCAGCATTTT.